Sequencing of this T cell receptor (beta chain) was carried out in a study of blood T cell repertoires in COVID-19. Background on the study: The origin of the acute and convalescent COVID-19 samples was the United States, Italy and Spain. Sources were T cells, B-cell-depleted T cells, or PBMCs; the material itself was cDNA or gDNA.

Authors' processing steps: Reference gene primer amplification gave nucleated cell count estimates. The repertoire was sequenced with immunoSEQ multiplex PCR; TCRdb's copy has only in-frame clones and lacks some. V, J and clone size were drawn from that table, and D and trimming were deduced from the DNA. The sample yields under 250,000 clones, approximately 78% seen once. The CDR3 has 13 residues. Germline assignment: CDR1 GTSNPN and CDR2 SVGIG (reference sequence). Trimming left V 5 bases short and J 7 bases short, with 15 bases between. The clonotype originates from a woman aged 18-29 years with acute or convalescent COVID-19. The chain has TRBV30 and TRBJ1-5; D is perhaps TRBD1 (5 bases). What was sequenced was peripheral blood. CDR3 DNA: TGTGCCTGGGCGGGGACTGAAGGACAGCCCCAGCATTTT. This codes for CAWAGTEGQPQHF. Drawing the rest from reference TRBV30 and TRBJ1-5, the complete variable domain is SQTIHQWPATLVQPVGSPLSLECTVEGTSNPNLYWYRQAAGRGLQLLFYSVGIGQISSEVPQNLSASRPQDRQFILSSKKLLLSDSGFYLCAWAGTEGQPQHFGDGTRLSIL.